A selection of T cell receptor beta chains follows, all from one sample in a study of shared clonotypes between healthy human individuals. The data were produced by immunoSEQ multiplex PCR, yet TCRdb's version contains in-frame clones alone and is incomplete. Counted here are some 1,100,000 clones, around 78% occurring once; the ten biggest clones make up 0.5% to 0.6%. The material sequenced was memory CD4+ T cells from PBMCs. These receptors all come from a man younger than 35 in good health. Some clones in this sample may be carry-over from other donors' samples. The CDR3 runs from the conserved cysteine through the conserved F or W. The D gene is left open where the match is weak. Clone size is stated in some rows and not others, as once, few, many or a class when expanded.

TRBJ2-3	-	TRBD2	TRBV5-4	CASSFGVTAGVRDTQYF	TGTGCCAGCAGCTTTGGGGTTACAGCGGGAGTGCGGGATACGCAGTATTTT
TRBJ2-7	-	-	TRBV5-4	CASSSQGGTPYEQYF	TGTGCCAGCAGCTCTCAGGGCGGGACTCCCTACGAGCAGTACTTC
TRBJ2-7	-	-	TRBV6-1	CASSEVFYEQYF	TGTGCCAGCAGTGAAGTTTTCTACGAGCAGTACTTC
TRBJ2-5	-	TRBD2	TRBV10-3	CATGGETQYF	TGTGCCACCGGGGGGGAGACCCAGTACTTC
TRBJ1-5	-	TRBD1	TRBV28	CASSLNTGGVQPQHF	TGTGCCAGCAGTTTAAACACAGGGGGCGTTCAGCCCCAGCATTTT
TRBJ2-7	-	-	TRBV6-1	CASSIFAYEQYF	TGTGCCAGCAGTATCTTTGCCTACGAGCAGTACTTC
TRBJ2-1	-	-	TRBV28	CASSLASPQFF	TGTGCCAGCAGTTTGGCCTCTCCGCAGTTCTTC
TRBJ2-5	once	-	TRBV2	CASNRAPGAETQYF	TGTGCCAGCAACCGGGCACCGGGAGCAGAGACCCAGTACTTC
TRBJ2-5	-	-	TRBV28	CASSSVGGGVETQYF	TGTGCCAGCAGCTCGGTCGGGGGTGGGGTAGAGACCCAGTACTTC
TRBJ1-6	-	-	TRBV28	CASKVRGLVNSPLHF	TGTGCCAGCAAGGTGAGGGGGTTAGTCAATTCACCCCTCCACTTT
TRBJ2-3	-	TRBD1	TRBV11-3	CASSRQGVITDTQYF	TGTGCCAGCAGCCGACAGGGTGTGATCACAGATACGCAGTATTTT
TRBJ2-1	once	-	TRBV4-3	CASSQEGDSEQFF	TGCGCCAGCAGCCAAGAGGGAGACAGCGAGCAGTTCTTC
TRBJ2-5	-	TRBD2	TRBV29-1	CSVERASGYQGTQYF	TGCAGCGTTGAACGGGCTAGCGGATACCAAGGGACCCAGTACTTC
TRBJ1-4	-	-	TRBV29-1	CSVALQGGEKLFF	TGCAGCGTTGCTCTGCAGGGCGGTGAAAAACTGTTTTTT
TRBJ1-1	-	-	TRBV29-1	CSVCWTLFTEAFF	TGCAGCGTTTGCTGGACGCTTTTCACTGAAGCTTTCTTT
TRBJ1-4	once	-	TRBV5-1	CASSDRAKTNEKLFF	TGCGCCAGCAGCGACCGGGCAAAAACTAATGAAAAACTGTTTTTT
TRBJ1-4	many	-	TRBV6-6	CASTNRATNEKLFF	TGTGCCAGCACCAACCGGGCAACTAATGAAAAACTGTTTTTT
TRBJ2-1	-	TRBD1	TRBV7-2	CASRLPGTGRVNEQFF	TGTGCCAGCAGGTTACCCGGGACAGGGAGGGTGAATGAGCAGTTCTTC
TRBJ2-2	-	-	TRBV6-5	CASSARGRLGELFF	TGTGCCAGCAGTGCTAGGGGACGGCTAGGGGAGCTGTTTTTT
TRBJ1-5	-	-	TRBV6-6	CASSYSRGAGEPQHF	TGTGCCAGCAGTTACTCAAGGGGTGCTGGTGAGCCCCAGCATTTT
TRBJ1-3	-	-	TRBV13	CASRRWGSGNTIYF	TGTGCCAGCAGGCGATGGGGCTCTGGAAACACCATATATTTT
TRBJ2-6	-	TRBD1	TRBV7-3	CASSLGQGAPGANVLTF	TGTGCCAGCAGCTTGGGACAGGGGGCGCCTGGGGCCAACGTCCTGACTTTC
TRBJ2-4	-	TRBD2	TRBV2	CASSLLGGGGKNIQYF	TGTGCCAGCAGCCTCCTCGGGGGGGGAGGCAAAAACATTCAGTACTTC
TRBJ2-5	-	TRBD2	TRBV11-3	CASSLGREYQVRGETQYF	TGTGCCAGCAGCTTAGGGCGGGAGTATCAAGTACGAGGAGAGACCCAGTACTTC
TRBJ1-1	-	TRBD1	TRBV6-1	CASSWTGEIAFF	TGTGCCAGCAGTTGGACAGGTGAGATAGCTTTCTTT
TRBJ1-2	-	-	TRBV9	CASSAHGGNYGYTF	TGTGCCAGCAGCGCGCACGGAGGGAACTATGGCTACACCTTC
TRBJ1-1	once	-	TRBV6-6	CASSYRDLPEAFF	TGTGCCAGCAGTTACAGGGATTTACCTGAAGCTTTCTTT
TRBJ2-3	-	-	TRBV21-1	CASILKDRDRRDTQYF	TGTGCCAGCATCCTGAAAGACAGGGACAGGAGGGATACGCAGTATTTT
TRBJ1-3	-	-	TRBV19	CASSIRRELTGNTIYF	TGTGCCAGTAGTATACGTAGAGAACTTACTGGAAACACCATATATTTT
TRBJ1-3	-	-	TRBV11-2	CASSLGTANPGNTIYF	TGTGCCAGCAGCTTAGGGACAGCCAACCCTGGAAACACCATATATTTT
TRBJ1-2	-	TRBD1	TRBV5-8	CASRFTGGFGYTF	TGTGCCAGCAGATTTACAGGGGGCTTTGGCTACACCTTC
TRBJ1-5	few	TRBD1	TRBV2	CASRGQSNQPQHF	TGTGCCAGCAGGGGACAGTCCAATCAGCCCCAGCATTTT
TRBJ1-1	-	-	TRBV5-1	CASSLGATHTEAFF	TGCGCCAGCAGCTTGGGGGCCACCCACACTGAAGCTTTCTTT
TRBJ2-2	-	-	TRBV6-1	CASSEFGSTGELFF	TGTGCCAGCAGTGAATTTGGGTCCACCGGGGAGCTGTTTTTT
TRBJ1-1	-	-	TRBV5-1	CASSPGGGVDTEAFF	TGCGCCAGCAGCCCCGGTGGGGGAGTAGACACTGAAGCTTTCTTT
TRBJ2-1	-	-	TRBV5-1	CASSLPPYNEQFF	TGCGCCAGCAGCTTGCCCCCTTACAATGAGCAGTTCTTC
TRBJ2-7	once	-	TRBV5-5	CASSYPGIEEQYF	TGTGCCAGCAGCTACCCAGGGATTGAGGAGCAGTACTTC
TRBJ1-2	-	-	TRBV15	CATSRDQKENYGYTF	TGTGCCACCAGCAGAGATCAAAAAGAAAACTATGGCTACACCTTC
TRBJ2-1	-	TRBD2	TRBV28	CASSLWFGGTAGEQFF	TGTGCCAGCAGTTTATGGTTCGGGGGGACTGCGGGTGAGCAGTTCTTC
TRBJ2-5	few	-	TRBV5-1	CASSLGASGEETQYF	TGCGCCAGCAGCTTGGGGGCTAGTGGAGAAGAGACCCAGTACTTC
TRBJ2-1	-	-	TRBV6-1	CASSEQVQFYNEQFF	TGTGCCAGCAGCGAGCAGGTGCAGTTCTACAATGAGCAGTTCTTC
TRBJ2-1	-	TRBD2	TRBV7-8	CASSRLAIKGEQFF	TGTGCCAGCAGCAGACTAGCCATTAAGGGTGAGCAGTTCTTC
TRBJ2-1	-	-	TRBV7-9	CASSLGGPTFF	TGTGCCAGCAGCTTGGGAGGACCGACGTTCTTC
TRBJ2-3	-	-	TRBV7-2	CASSLAAGPDTQYF	TGTGCCAGCAGCTTAGCGGCGGGACCAGATACGCAGTATTTT
TRBJ1-5	once	TRBD1	TRBV19	CASKPKPGQGSQPQHF	TGTGCCAGTAAGCCAAAACCGGGACAGGGGTCTCAGCCCCAGCATTTT
TRBJ1-3	-	TRBD1	TRBV9	CASTRGDSAGNTIYF	TGTGCCAGCACCAGGGGGGACAGTGCTGGAAACACCATATATTTT
TRBJ2-5	once	-	TRBV30	CAWSVGGVTGQETQYF	TGTGCCTGGAGTGTAGGGGGGGTAACGGGGCAAGAGACCCAGTACTTC
TRBJ2-7	few	-	TRBV5-6	CASSKFVHRFGQYF	TGTGCCAGCAGCAAATTTGTCCACAGATTCGGGCAGTACTTC
TRBJ2-2	few	-	TRBV7-2	CASSLGSRGTGELFF	TGTGCCAGCAGCTTAGGCAGTCGCGGCACCGGGGAGCTGTTTTTT
TRBJ1-5	-	TRBD1	TRBV30	CAWSVGQGYNQPQHF	TGTGCCTGGAGTGTGGGACAGGGCTACAATCAGCCCCAGCATTTT
TRBJ2-2	-	-	TRBV13	CASSLPPPGELFF	TGTGCCAGCAGCTTACCCCCTCCCGGGGAGCTGTTTTTT
TRBJ2-3	few	TRBD2	TRBV30	CAWRLAGLGTQYF	TGTGCCTGGAGACTAGCGGGCCTGGGTACGCAGTATTTT
TRBJ2-6	-	TRBD2	TRBV10-3	CAISPSGGTVGGANVLTF	TGTGCCATCAGCCCGAGCGGGGGGACAGTTGGCGGGGCCAACGTCCTGACTTTC
TRBJ1-5	-	-	TRBV4-2	CASSQEDNQPQHF	TGTGCCAGCAGCCAAGAGGATAATCAGCCCCAGCATTTT
TRBJ2-5	-	-	TRBV5-1	CASQGTETQYF	TGCGCCAGCCAGGGGACAGAGACCCAGTACTTC